This TCR beta chain was observed in a study of identical twins. Each cDNA held unique molecular identifiers, and template switching gave it a universal primer site. TCRdb redid the calling of the 5' RACE reads with MiXCR, one entry per CDR3 protein. The sample lists roughly 190,000 distinct CDR3 sequences, approximately 15% occurring once. This CDR3 has 12 residues. V lost 6 bases to trimming and J lost 8 bases; unmatched junction nucleotides: 3. Germline V gene sequence: CDR1 DFQATT, CDR2 SNEGSKA (reference sequence). The sample was also linked to a second study, of T cells expressing NK-cell markers. This second study notes: Cells sorted as CD3+CD56+NKG2C+, CD3+CD56+NKG2C- and CD3+CD56-NKG2C+ T cells supplied the TCR beta repertoires.

This TCR was sampled from a woman younger than 30 in good health. This chain connects TRBV20-1 to TRBJ1-6; 8 positions agree with TRBD1. The source material was CD8+ T cells sorted from blood. The CDR3: CSAKTGDSPLHF. The CDR3 DNA follows: TGCAGTGCAAAGACAGGGGATTCACCCCTCCACTTT.